This section outlines one T cell receptor beta chain sequence together with its context. The data stem from a study of graft-versus-host responses after intestinal transplantation. Unmatched junction bases numbered 8, after V lost 0 bases and J lost 2 bases. CDR1 and CDR2 from the germline V gene are MGHRA and YSYEKL. There are 18 residues in the CDR3. Assay used: immunoSEQ multiplex PCR; TCRdb lists only in-frame clones, some missing. Here the sample spans about 45,000 clones, 91% being singletons. The sequence was collected from a human patient who received an intestinal transplant, so some T cells may come from the graft donor. Here the sequenced sample was PBMCs, taken 524 days after transplant. The chain uses TRBV4-1 and TRBJ2-7, with 12 bases identical to TRBD2. CDR3 sequence reads: CASSQDGFGTSGPYEQYF. CDR3 sequence (DNA): TGCGCCAGCAGCCAAGATGGGTTCGGGACTAGCGGGCCCTACGAGCAGTACTTC.